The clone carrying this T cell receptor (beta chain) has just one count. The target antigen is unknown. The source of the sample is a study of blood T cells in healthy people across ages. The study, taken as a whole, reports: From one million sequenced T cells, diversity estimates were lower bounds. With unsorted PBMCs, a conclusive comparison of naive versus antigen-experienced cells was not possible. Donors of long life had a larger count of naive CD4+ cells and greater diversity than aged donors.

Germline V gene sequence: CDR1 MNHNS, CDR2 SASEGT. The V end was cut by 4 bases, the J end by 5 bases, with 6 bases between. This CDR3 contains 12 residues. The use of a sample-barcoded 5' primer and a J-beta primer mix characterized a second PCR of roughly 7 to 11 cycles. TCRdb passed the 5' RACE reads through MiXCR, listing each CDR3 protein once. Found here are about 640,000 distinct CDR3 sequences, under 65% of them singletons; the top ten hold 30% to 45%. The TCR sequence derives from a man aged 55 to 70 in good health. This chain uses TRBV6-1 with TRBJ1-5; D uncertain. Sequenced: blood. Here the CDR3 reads CASSAQYQPQHF. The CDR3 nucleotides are TGTGCCAGCAGTGCCCAGTATCAGCCCCAGCATTTT.